A single sample gave rise to the 14 T cell receptor beta chains below, sequenced in a study of human T cells and chemical hapten exposure. TCRdb re-called the RACE reads through MiXCR, storing one row per CDR3 protein. The table includes a few hundred thousand distinct CDR3 sequences, around 6% detected once. Stated time point: patch test 2, 6 weeks after DPC sensitization. Treatment indicated: therapeutic diphenylcyclopropenone sensitization with weekly scalp DPC. Sequencing used whole blood, obtained in connection with sensitization to the hapten diphenylcyclopropenone (DPC). Receptor source: a woman between 18 and 29 years old with alopecia areata. Some clones in this sample may be carry-over from other donors' samples.

The sample holds many counts of this clonotype. The gene calls are TRBV10-3 and TRBJ2-3; a weak D match, TRBD1 (6 bases). Germline assignment: CDR1 ENHRY and CDR2 SYGVKD. Trimming removed 6 bases at V and 0 bases at J, with 13 bases between. The CDR3 runs to 15 residues. As DNA, the CDR3 is TGTGCCATCAGGAACGCGCAGGGGAGCACAGATACGCAGTATTTT. This translates into CAIRNAQGSTDTQYF.

This clonotype was counted at least ten times. The chain links TRBV4-3 to TRBJ2-6, with TRBD1 as a possible D gene (6 bases). V was trimmed by 2 bases and J by 5 bases, leaving 10 bases between them. From germline, CDR1 is LGHNA and CDR2 YSLEER. This CDR3 has 15 amino acids. The CDR3 bases are TGCGCCAGCAGCCAACGAGGGGGATGGGCCAACGTCCTGACTTTC. Translation: CASSQRGGWANVLTF.

This clonotype was recorded many times. V and J are TRBV28 and TRBJ1-2; 9 bases agree with TRBD1. CDR3 length: 15 residues. Germline trimming cut 5 bases from V and 8 bases from J; bases unmatched to any gene: 12. Germline V gene sequence: CDR1 MDHEN, CDR2 SYDVKM. As DNA, the CDR3 is TGTGCCAGCAGTCCTCCCCCGGACAGGGGACGAGGCTACACCTTC. The encoded protein is CASSPPPDRGRGYTF.

This chain joins TRBV20-1 and TRBJ2-3; 14 bases are shared with TRBD2. This CDR3 is 16 amino acids long. From germline, CDR1 is DFQATT and CDR2 SNEGSKA (reference sequence). With V trimmed by 5 bases and J by 6 bases, 10 bases remained unmatched. The CDR3 loop reads CSAGLTSGGAGDTQYF. The CDR3 DNA sequence: TGCAGTGCTGGGTTGACTAGCGGGGGGGCCGGGGATACGCAGTATTTT.

This clonotype was counted ten times or more. The chain links TRBV4-1 to TRBJ1-1, with D possibly being TRBD1 (6 bases). The CDR3 is 14 amino acids. Trimming stripped 2 bases from V and 6 bases from J, with 13 bases between. The germline gives CDR1 MGHRA, CDR2 YSYEKL. In DNA, the CDR3 is TGCGCCAGCAGCCAAACACAGGGAAAACCTGAAGCTTTCTTT. Translation gives CASSQTQGKPEAFF.

In its sample, this clonotype was seen a few times. The chain joins TRBV29-1 to TRBJ2-1; 9 bases line up with TRBD2. The V segment lost 4 bases and the J segment 3 bases; nucleotides outside the gene matches: 4. The CDR3 loop spans 14 amino acids. Germline-derived CDR1 and CDR2 are SQVTM and ANQGSEA. The CDR3 DNA follows: TGCAGCGTTGTTTGGCGGGGGGGCTACAATGAGCAGTTCTTC. As protein: CSVVWRGGYNEQFF.

The J gene is TRBJ2-3, the V gene TRBV5-6, with D uncertain. The CDR3 has 14 residues. Germline V CDR1 and CDR2: SGHDT, YYEEEE. Trimming cost V 4 bases and J 4 bases, with 13 bases left between them. The CDR3 loop reads CASSPLSDPDTQYF. As DNA, the CDR3 is TGTGCCAGCAGCCCCCTCTCAGACCCAGATACGCAGTATTTT.

The table lists this clonotype with a few counts. This chain joins TRBV6-2 or TRBV6-3 and TRBJ2-1, with TRBD2 identical over 7 bases. Per the germline V gene, CDR1 is MNHEY and CDR2 is SVGEGT. V dropped 6 bases and J dropped 8; count of bases not matched to a gene: 13. The CDR3 is made up of 15 amino acids. The chain's CDR3 is CASSLQGLESHEQFF. The CDR3 region has the DNA TGTGCCAGCAGCTTACAAGGACTAGAGTCGCATGAGCAGTTCTTC.

This clonotype was seen ten or more times. The V and J genes are TRBV18 and TRBJ1-1; D may be TRBD1 (5 bases). The CDR3 loop spans 16 amino acids. The V end lost 2 bases, the J end lost 0 bases, and 13 bases lay between the germline ends. CDR1 is KGHSH, CDR2 LQKENI, per germline. The CDR3 here is CASSPNPTEMNTEAFF. Here the CDR3 DNA reads TGTGCCAGCTCACCAAATCCGACAGAAATGAACACTGAAGCTTTCTTT.

This clonotype showed up just a few times. The chain links TRBV4-3 to TRBJ1-2, with TRBD1 matching 9 bases. Germline trimming cut 3 bases from V and 7 bases from J; bases unmatched to any gene: 9. The CDR3 covers 15 residues. Germline CDR1 LGHNA, CDR2 YSLEER. Here the CDR3 reads CASSQSTGDRVGYTF. In DNA, the CDR3 is TGCGCCAGCAGCCAGTCCACGGGGGACAGGGTTGGCTACACCTTC.

This clonotype was counted at least ten times. The chain combines TRBV11-1 with TRBJ1-1; no firm D call. Germline V gives CDR1 SGHAT, CDR2 FQDESV (reference sequence). This CDR3 is 14 amino acids long. The germline V and J ends were trimmed by 8 bases and 0 bases, with 13 bases remaining between them. The CDR3 loop reads CASGRSRMNTEAFF. CDR3 bases: TGTGCCAGCGGCCGAAGTCGGATGAACACTGAAGCTTTCTTT. The variable domain in full, completed from reference TRBV11-1 and TRBJ1-1, reads EAEVAQSPRYKITEKSQAVAFWCDPISGHATLYWYRQILGQGPELLVQFQDESVVDDSQLPKDRFSAERLKGVDSTLKIQPAELGDSAMYLCASGRSRMNTEAFFGQGTRLTVV.

This clonotype came up many times. The rearrangement links TRBV28 to TRBJ2-5; 7 bases line up with TRBD2. V was pared by 5 bases and J by 3 bases, with 12 bases of the junction left unmatched. The CDR3 sequence is 16 residues long. Germline CDR1 reads MDHEN; CDR2 reads SYDVKM. Here the CDR3 reads CASSHTGGSGEETQYF. CDR3 nucleotide sequence: TGTGCCAGCAGTCATACCGGGGGGTCGGGGGAAGAGACCCAGTACTTC.

This clonotype appeared many times. The CDR3 reads CASSFGQGAHSPLHF. In DNA, the CDR3 is TGTGCCAGCAGCTTCGGCCAGGGGGCACATTCACCCCTCCACTTT. This chain uses TRBV7-6 with TRBJ1-6, with TRBD1 matching over 8 bases. J gave up 8 bases and V 3 bases, and 6 bases lay outside the gene matches. From germline, CDR1 is SGHVS and CDR2 FNYEAQ. The CDR3 contains 15 residues. The full variable domain, rest sourced from reference TRBV7-6 and TRBJ1-6, is GAGVSQSPRYKVTKRGQDVALRCDPISGHVSLYWYRQALGQGPEFLTYFNYEAQQDKSGLPNDRFSAERPEGSISTLTIQRTEQRDSAMYRCASSFGQGAHSPLHFGNGTRLTVT.

This clonotype showed up just a few times. The rearrangement uses TRBV7-2 and TRBJ2-3; D perhaps matches TRBD1 (6 bases). Germline V gives CDR1 SGHTA, CDR2 FQGNSA. Trimming removed 5 bases at V and 2 bases at J, with 20 bases between. CDR3 length equals 17 residues. The CDR3 DNA reads as TGTGCCAGCAGCGCGAGACAGGTTAGAGGGTACACAGATACGCAGTATTTT. As protein: CASSARQVRGYTDTQYF.